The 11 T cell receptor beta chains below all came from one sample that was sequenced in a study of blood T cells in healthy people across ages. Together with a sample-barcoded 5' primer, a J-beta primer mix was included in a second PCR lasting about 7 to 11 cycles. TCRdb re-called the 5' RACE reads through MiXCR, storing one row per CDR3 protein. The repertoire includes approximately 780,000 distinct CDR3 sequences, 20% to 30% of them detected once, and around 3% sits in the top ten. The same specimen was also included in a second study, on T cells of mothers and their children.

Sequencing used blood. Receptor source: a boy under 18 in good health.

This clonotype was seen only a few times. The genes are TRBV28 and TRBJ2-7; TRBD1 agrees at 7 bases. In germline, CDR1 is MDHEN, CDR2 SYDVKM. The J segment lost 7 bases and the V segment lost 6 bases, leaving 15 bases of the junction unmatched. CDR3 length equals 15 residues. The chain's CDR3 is CASREGDRALGEQYF. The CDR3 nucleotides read TGTGCCAGCAGAGAGGGAGACAGGGCACTGGGGGAGCAGTACTTC. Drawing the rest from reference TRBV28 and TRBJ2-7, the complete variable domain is DVKVTQSSRYLVKRTGEKVFLECVQDMDHENMFWYRQDPGLGLRLIYFSYDVKMKEKGDIPEGYSVSREKKERFSLILESASTNQTSMYLCASREGDRALGEQYFGPGTRLTVT.

The CDR3 spells CASSQVSSGELFF. The CDR3 bases are TGTGCCAGCAGCCAAGTATCCTCCGGGGAGCTGTTTTTT. The rearrangement joins TRBV3-1 to TRBJ2-2; D is unclear. The length of the CDR3 is 13 residues. Per germline, CDR1 LGHDT and CDR2 YNNKEL (reference sequence). Trimming pared 1 base from V and 6 bases from J, leaving 6 bases between.

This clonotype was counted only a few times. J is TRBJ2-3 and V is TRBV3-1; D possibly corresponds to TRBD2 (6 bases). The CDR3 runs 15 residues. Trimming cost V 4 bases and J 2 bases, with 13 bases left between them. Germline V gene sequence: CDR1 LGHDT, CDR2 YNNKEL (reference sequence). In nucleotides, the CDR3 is TGTGCCAGCAGCCCCCGGGCGGGGTTCACAGATACGCAGTATTTT. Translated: CASSPRAGFTDTQYF.

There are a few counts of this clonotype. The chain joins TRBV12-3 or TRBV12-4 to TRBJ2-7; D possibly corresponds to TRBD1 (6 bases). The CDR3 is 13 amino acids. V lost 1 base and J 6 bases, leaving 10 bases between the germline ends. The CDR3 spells CASSLGRGPEQYF. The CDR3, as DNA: TGTGCCAGCAGTTTAGGCAGGGGCCCCGAGCAGTACTTC.

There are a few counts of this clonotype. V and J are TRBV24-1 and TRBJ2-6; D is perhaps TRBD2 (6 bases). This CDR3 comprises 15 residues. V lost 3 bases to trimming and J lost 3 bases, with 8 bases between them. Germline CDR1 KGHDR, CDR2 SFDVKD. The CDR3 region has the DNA TGTGCCACCAGTGATCCCGGGAGTGGGGCCAACGTCCTGACTTTC. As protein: CATSDPGSGANVLTF.

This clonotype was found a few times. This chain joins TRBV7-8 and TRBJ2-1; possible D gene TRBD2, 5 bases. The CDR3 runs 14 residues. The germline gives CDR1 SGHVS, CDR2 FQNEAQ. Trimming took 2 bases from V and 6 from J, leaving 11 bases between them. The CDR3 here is CASSLSEGRNEQFF. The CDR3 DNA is TGTGCCAGCAGCTTATCCGAGGGTCGCAATGAGCAGTTCTTC. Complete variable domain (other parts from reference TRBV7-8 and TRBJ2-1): GAGVSQSPRYKVAKRGQDVALRCDPISGHVSLFWYQQALGQGPEFLTYFQNEAQLDKSGLPSDRFFAERPEGSVSTLKIQRTQQEDSAVYLCASSLSEGRNEQFFGPGTRLTVL.

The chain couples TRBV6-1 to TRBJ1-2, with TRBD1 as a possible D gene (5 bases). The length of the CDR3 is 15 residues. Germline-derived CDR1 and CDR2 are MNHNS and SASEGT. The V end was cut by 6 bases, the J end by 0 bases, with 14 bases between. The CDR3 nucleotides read TGTGCCAGCAGCCGTGACAGTGTAGCTAACTATGGCTACACCTTC. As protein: CASSRDSVANYGYTF.

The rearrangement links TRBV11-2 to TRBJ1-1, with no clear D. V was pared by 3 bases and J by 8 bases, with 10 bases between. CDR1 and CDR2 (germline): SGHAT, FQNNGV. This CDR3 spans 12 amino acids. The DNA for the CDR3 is TGTGCCAGCAGCTTTCGTATAGGGGAAGCTTTCTTT. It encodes CASSFRIGEAFF.

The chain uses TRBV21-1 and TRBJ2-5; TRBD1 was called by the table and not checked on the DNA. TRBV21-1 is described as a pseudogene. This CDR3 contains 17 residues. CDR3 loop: CASSMPGTGQRQETQYF. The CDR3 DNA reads TGTGCCAGCAGCATGCCCGGGACAGGACAACGCCAAGAGACCCAGTACTTC.

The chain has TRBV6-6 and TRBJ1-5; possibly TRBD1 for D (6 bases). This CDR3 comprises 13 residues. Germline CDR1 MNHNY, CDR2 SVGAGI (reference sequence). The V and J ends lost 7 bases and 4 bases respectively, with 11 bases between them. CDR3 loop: CASKGHLNQPQHF. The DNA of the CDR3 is TGTGCCAGCAAGGGACATCTTAATCAGCCCCAGCATTTT.

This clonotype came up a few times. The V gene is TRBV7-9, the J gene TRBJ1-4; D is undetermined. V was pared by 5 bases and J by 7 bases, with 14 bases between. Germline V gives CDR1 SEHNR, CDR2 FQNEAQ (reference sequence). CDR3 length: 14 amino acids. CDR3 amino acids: CASSPSTIGEKLFF. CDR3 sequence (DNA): TGTGCCAGCAGCCCCTCTACGATCGGTGAAAAACTGTTTTTT. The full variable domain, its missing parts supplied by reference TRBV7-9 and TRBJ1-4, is DTGVSQNPRHKITKRGQNVTFRCDPISEHNRLYWYRQTLGQGPEFLTYFQNEAQLEKSRLLSDRFSAERPKGSFSTLEIQRTEQGDSAMYLCASSPSTIGEKLFFGSGTQLSVL.